The subject of this entry is one T cell receptor (beta chain). Amplicons of TCR beta CDR3 were generated from genomic DNA by two-round multiplex PCR. Round-one PCR had primers specific to each TRBV and TRBJ gene. TCRdb analysed the multiplex PCR reads with MiXCR anew, one entry per CDR3 protein. The table shows more than 12,000 distinct CDR3 sequences, with 37% occurring only once. The data stem from a study of prognosis after radiotherapy for stage I lung cancer. All patients showed node-negative disease on CT and PET/CT and lacked prior chemotherapy, radiotherapy or other malignancies. This clonotype was obtained from a donor over 45 with non-small cell lung cancer. The sequencing here drew on PBMCs, taken before or after stereotactic body radiation therapy (not recorded which).

The CDR3 DNA reads as TGTGCCAGCACCGAACTAAGGGGGGCCTACAATGAGCAGTTCTTC. Amino acids: CASTELRGAYNEQFF. V and J are TRBV6-2 or TRBV6-3 and TRBJ2-1; D tentatively fits TRBD1 or TRBD2 (6 bases each). This CDR3 has 15 residues. CDR1 is MNHEY and CDR2 is SVGEGT in the germline V gene. The germline V and J ends were trimmed by 7 bases and 2 bases, with 15 bases remaining between them.